Detailed here is one T cell receptor (beta chain). This sample was taken from a study of blood T cell repertoires in COVID-19. Study at large: The United States, Italy and Spain supplied acute and convalescent COVID-19 samples. Sample material is recorded as cDNA or gDNA derived from T cells, B-cell-depleted T cells, or PBMCs.

Germline trimming cut 5 bases from V and 5 bases from J; bases unmatched to any gene: 9. Germline loops: CDR1 MNHEY, CDR2 SVGAGI. This CDR3 has 15 residues. Per the original data handling: Researchers report that nucleated cell counts were estimated from reference gene primer amplification. The data were produced by immunoSEQ multiplex PCR, yet TCRdb's version contains in-frame clones alone and is incomplete. The V and J calls and clone size were taken over from that table, and D and trimming were inferred from the DNA. The profile covers about 170,000 clones, with about four fifths appearing a single time and about 2% taken by the ten largest.

The material sequenced was peripheral blood. This clonotype was obtained from a woman over 75 with acute or convalescent COVID-19. The rearrangement joins TRBV6-5 to TRBJ1-5, with 7 nucleotides matching TRBD1. In DNA form, the CDR3 reads TGTGCCAGCAGTACTTCCAGGGGGGTCGATCAGCCCCAGCATTTT. Protein sequence: CASSTSRGVDQPQHF.